Below, 21 T cell receptor beta chains from the same sample are listed, as sequenced in a study of blood T cell repertoires in COVID-19. Method: immunoSEQ multiplex PCR; TCRdb's copy keeps in-frame clones and lacks some. This repertoire shows more than 110,000 clones, more than 75% found once; its top ten account for approximately 4%. Sequencing was carried out using peripheral blood. The receptors derive from a middle-aged woman with acute or convalescent COVID-19.

V is TRBV7-3 and J is TRBJ1-1; 7 bases are shared with TRBD1. J was trimmed by 4 bases and V by 5 bases; bases with no gene match: 13. CDR3 length: 16 amino acids. Germline V CDR1 and CDR2: SGHTA, FQGTGA. CDR3 region: CASSEPPSNRGTEAFF. The CDR3 bases are TGTGCCAGCAGCGAACCCCCCTCTAACAGGGGCACTGAAGCTTTCTTT.

The rearrangement links TRBV27 to TRBJ1-1; D is possibly TRBD1 (5 bases). Deletions cut 2 bases from V and 1 base from J, with 11 bases between. The CDR3 loop spans 15 amino acids. Germline lookup yields CDR1 MNHEY and CDR2 SMNVEV (reference sequence). CDR3 in amino acids: CASSLATGGNTEAFF. CDR3 DNA: TGTGCCAGCAGTTTAGCCACGGGGGGGAACACTGAAGCTTTCTTT.

The chain combines TRBV7-3 with TRBJ2-2; TRBD2 matches at 8 bases. The V gene's germline CDR1 is SGHTA and CDR2 FQGTGA. With V trimmed by 8 bases and J by 1 base, 0 bases remained unmatched. The CDR3 consists of 13 residues. Here the CDR3 reads CASAGGNTGELFF. The CDR3 coding sequence is TGTGCCAGCGCGGGAGGGAACACCGGGGAGCTGTTTTTT.

This clone was counted once. This sequence joins TRBV6-5 and TRBJ1-1, with D perhaps matching TRBD1 (6 bases). Germline V gene lookup returns CDR1 MNHEY and CDR2 SVGAGI. CDR3 length equals 15 residues. V was clipped by 5 bases and J by 0 bases, with 13 bases between them. The CDR3: CASSHQDSVNTEAFF. CDR3 DNA sequence: TGTGCCAGCAGTCACCAGGACAGCGTGAACACTGAAGCTTTCTTT.

CDR3 bases: TGCGCCAGCAGCCAAATTTCCAGGACAGCATACAATGAGCAGTTCTTC. Translated, it gives CASSQISRTAYNEQFF. The chain joins TRBV4-1 to TRBJ2-1, with D perhaps TRBD1 (6 bases). V was shortened by 2 bases and J by 4 bases, with 15 bases between the two germline ends. The CDR3 loop spans 16 amino acids. The germline V gene has CDR1 MGHRA and CDR2 YSYEKL.

This sequence joins TRBV11-2 and TRBJ1-4; maybe TRBD1 (5 bases). V was cut by 5 bases and J by 8 bases, with 12 bases left in between. The CDR3 runs 13 residues. CDR1 and CDR2 from the germline V gene are SGHAT and FQNNGV. The CDR3 region is CASSPGHTEKLFF. The DNA for the CDR3 is TGTGCCAGCAGCCCAGGGCATACAGAAAAACTGTTTTTT.

The CDR3 loop is CASSFRDSGNTIYF. As DNA, the CDR3 is TGTGCCAGCAGCTTTCGGGACTCTGGAAACACCATATATTTT. V is TRBV5-8 and J is TRBJ1-3, with no clear D. The CDR3 extends over 14 amino acids. The germline V gene encodes CDR1 SGHTS and CDR2 YDEGEE. Trimming shortened V by 2 bases and J by 0 bases, and 6 bases separated the two germline ends. The whole variable domain, filled in from reference TRBV5-8 and TRBJ1-3, reads EAGVTQSPTHLIKTRGQQATLRCSPISGHTSVYWYQQALGLGLQFLLWYDEGEERNRGNFPPRFSGRQFPNYSSELNVNALELEDSALYLCASSFRDSGNTIYFGEGSWLTVV.

V usage is TRBV7-8 and J usage is TRBJ1-6; unclear D gene. This CDR3 contains 15 residues. Trimming removed 1 base at V and 5 bases at J, with 9 bases between. From germline, CDR1 is SGHVS and CDR2 FQNEAQ. This chain's CDR3 is CASSLVTGNNSPLHF. The CDR3 DNA reads TGTGCCAGCAGCTTAGTCACGGGGAATAATTCACCCCTCCACTTT.

The rearrangement links TRBV27 to TRBJ1-5, with TRBD1 as a possible D gene (5 bases). Germline V CDR1 and CDR2: MNHEY, SMNVEV (reference sequence). The CDR3 spans 17 residues. Trimming cost V 4 bases and J 4 bases, with 20 bases left between them. The CDR3 sequence: CASSSKGLTGINQPQHF. The CDR3 DNA reads as TGTGCCAGCAGTTCAAAGGGGCTTACAGGAATTAATCAGCCCCAGCATTTT.

The chain uses TRBV24-1 and TRBJ1-5, with TRBD1 matching over 10 bases. The CDR3 sequence is 20 residues long. The V and J ends lost 0 bases and 2 bases, in that order; junction bases with no gene match: 12. CDR1 and CDR2 (germline): KGHDR, SFDVKD. CDR3 residues: CATSDLVPGQGMGGNQPQHF. CDR3 DNA sequence: TGTGCCACCAGTGATTTGGTTCCGGGACAGGGGATGGGTGGCAATCAGCCCCAGCATTTT.

This clone was detected a few times. The genes are TRBV14 and TRBJ1-1, with TRBD1 matching over 7 bases. From germline, CDR1 is SGHDN and CDR2 FVKESK. The CDR3 sequence is 14 residues long. V dropped 2 bases and J dropped 8; count of bases not matched to a gene: 8. CDR3 DNA: TGTGCCAGCAGCCAATTATTGGCAGGGGGGGAAGCTTTCTTT. Translated: CASSQLLAGGEAFF.

The rearrangement uses TRBV14 and TRBJ1-2, with D hard to call. V was pared by 2 bases and J by 4 bases, with 5 bases between. The CDR3 runs to 12 residues. The germline V gene encodes CDR1 SGHDN and CDR2 FVKESK. The chain's CDR3 is CASSQSSYGYTF. In DNA form, the CDR3 reads TGTGCCAGCAGCCAAAGCTCCTATGGCTACACCTTC.

This chain connects TRBV4-3 to TRBJ1-4, with a tentative D call TRBD1 (5 bases). Germline V gene lookup returns CDR1 LGHNA and CDR2 YSLEER. The CDR3 totals 16 residues. Trimming stripped 0 bases from V and 5 bases from J, with 13 bases between. The CDR3 is CASSQDPSGSNEKLFF. The CDR3 nucleotides are TGCGCCAGCAGCCAAGACCCCTCAGGGTCAAATGAAAAACTGTTTTTT.

This clone was seen once. The chain couples TRBV27 to TRBJ2-7; 9 bases match TRBD2. The CDR3 runs to 14 residues. The J segment lost 3 bases and the V segment lost 5 bases, leaving 5 bases of the junction unmatched. CDR1 is MNHEY, CDR2 SMNVEV, per germline (reference sequence). The CDR3 DNA reads TGTGCCAGCAGTCTACAAGCGGGAGGCTACGAGCAGTACTTC. Encoded protein: CASSLQAGGYEQYF.

This sequence joins TRBV6-1 and TRBJ2-3, with D tentatively TRBD2 (6 bases). V lost 7 bases and J lost 0, with 14 bases in between. The CDR3 consists of 15 residues. The germline V gene has CDR1 MNHNS and CDR2 SASEGT. CDR3 DNA: TGTGCCAGCACTCGGCTAGCGTATAGCACAGATACGCAGTATTTT. It is translated as CASTRLAYSTDTQYF.

This chain connects TRBV4-1 to TRBJ1-4; 7 bases map to TRBD1. This CDR3 has 16 amino acids. CDR1 is MGHRA, CDR2 YSYEKL, per germline. V dropped 2 bases and J dropped 7; count of bases not matched to a gene: 10. The CDR3 reads CASSQPPGQVGEKLFF. The CDR3 DNA follows: TGCGCCAGCAGCCAACCCCCTGGACAGGTGGGTGAAAAACTGTTTTTT.

The chain couples TRBV7-3 to TRBJ2-3; TRBD2 might be the D (5 bases). Germline values: CDR1 SGHTA, CDR2 FQGTGA. The CDR3 has 13 residues. Trimming pared 2 bases from V and 3 bases from J, leaving 6 bases between. The CDR3, as DNA: TGTGCCAGCAGCTTAGGGAGTACAGATACGCAGTATTTT. The encoded protein is CASSLGSTDTQYF.

This chain connects TRBV6-4 to TRBJ2-3, with D possibly matching TRBD2 (7 bases). Germline CDR1 and CDR2: MRHNA and SNTAGT. Trimming took off 3 bases at V and 2 bases at J, with 12 bases between the two ends. The CDR3 consists of 15 residues. This chain's CDR3 is CASSETGGPTDTQYF. DNA of the CDR3: TGTGCCAGCAGTGAAACGGGGGGCCCCACAGATACGCAGTATTTT.

The V and J genes are TRBV30 and TRBJ1-1; D is undetermined. This CDR3 spans 14 amino acids. Germline assignment: CDR1 GTSNPN and CDR2 SVGIG (reference sequence). The V end lost 0 bases, the J end lost 5 bases, and 13 bases lay between the germline ends. The CDR3 DNA reads as TGTGCCTGGAGTGTACAAGCGGGAGGGACTGAAGCTTTCTTT. It codes for CAWSVQAGGTEAFF.

CDR3 residues: CASSLGTGLNTEAFF. CDR3 bases: TGTGCCAGCAGTTTGGGGACAGGGTTGAACACTGAAGCTTTCTTT. This chain connects TRBV27 to TRBJ1-1; TRBD1 aligns across 9 bases. V lost 3 bases to trimming and J lost 0 bases; unmatched junction nucleotides: 2. Germline CDR1 and CDR2: MNHEY and SMNVEV (reference sequence). This CDR3 is built from 15 residues.

The chain has TRBV9 and TRBJ2-5; TRBD1 is a possible D gene (5 bases). The germline V and J ends were trimmed by 4 bases and 4 bases, with 20 bases remaining between them. In germline, CDR1 is SGDLS, CDR2 YYNGEE. This CDR3 contains 16 residues. The CDR3 spells CASSFRKGFLIETQYF. DNA for the CDR3: TGTGCCAGCAGCTTTAGAAAGGGGTTTCTTATAGAGACCCAGTACTTC.